The rows below give T cell receptor beta chains drawn from one sample of a study of T cells after yellow fever vaccination. TCRdb redid the calling of the 5' RACE reads with MiXCR, one entry per CDR3 protein. In the table there are 300,000 to 350,000 distinct CDR3 sequences, almost 4% of which are singletons. The sample here was PBMCs, taken 5 days after the yellow fever booster vaccination. These receptors all stem from a man younger than 35 who received the YFV17D yellow fever vaccine. CDR3s include the opening cysteine and the closing phenylalanine or tryptophan. A D gene is named only where the DNA matches it firmly. Some rows mark clone size as missing; the rest say once, few, many or name a class of expanded clone.

clone size	V gene	J gene	D gene	CDR3 DNA	CDR3 protein
many	TRBV5-1	TRBJ2-5	-	TGCGCCAGCAGCTTGGACACTAACCAAGAGACCCAGTACTTC	CASSLDTNQETQYF
few	TRBV7-9	TRBJ2-5	-	TGTGCCAGCAGCTGGGGGGCCCAAGAGACCCAGTACTTC	CASSWGAQETQYF
-	TRBV6-1	TRBJ1-6	TRBD1	TGTGCCAGCAGTGAAGTATGGACAGGTTCACCCCTCCACTTT	CASSEVWTGSPLHF
few	TRBV7-2	TRBJ1-5	-	TGTGCCAGCAGCAGGTTACAGGGAAATCAGCCCCAGCATTTT	CASSRLQGNQPQHF
-	TRBV15	TRBJ2-3	-	TGTGCCACCAGCAGAGACAGGGTAGGGGGCACAGATACGCAGTATTTT	CATSRDRVGGTDTQYF
-	TRBV12-3/TRBV12-4	TRBJ2-2	TRBD1	TGTGCCAGCAGTTTAGCGGGACAGTCAACCGGGGAGCTGTTTTTT	CASSLAGQSTGELFF
many	TRBV5-5	TRBJ2-2	-	TGTGCCAGCAGCCATGGGGTTGGGCAGAACACCGGGGAGCTGTTTTTT	CASSHGVGQNTGELFF
few	TRBV28	TRBJ2-2	-	TGTGCCAGCAGTCCGAACCGAGGGGGACCCGGGGAGCTGTTTTTT	CASSPNRGGPGELFF
-	TRBV5-1	TRBJ1-6	-	TGCGCCAGCAGCTCCGGTCAGGGAGGCTCCTATAATTCACCCCTCCACTTT	CASSSGQGGSYNSPLHF
many	TRBV10-1	TRBJ2-2	-	TGCGCCAGCAGTGAGACTAGCCTGGGCACCGGGGAGCTGTTTTTT	CASSETSLGTGELFF
many	TRBV14	TRBJ2-3	-	TGTGCCAGCAGCCAGAACCCAGCAGATACGCAGTATTTT	CASSQNPADTQYF
few	TRBV5-1	TRBJ1-1	-	TGCGCCAGCACCTCCCCGGGGGGCACTGAAGCTTTCTTT	CASTSPGGTEAFF
-	TRBV7-2	TRBJ1-4	-	TGTGCCAGCAGCTTAGCCCCTCCAGGGTATGGTGAAAAACTGTTTTTT	CASSLAPPGYGEKLFF
few	TRBV9	TRBJ1-2	TRBD1	TGTGCCAGCAGCGTAGAGGGACAGACCTCTAACTATGGCTACACCTTC	CASSVEGQTSNYGYTF
few	TRBV11-2	TRBJ1-3	-	TGTGCCAGCAGCTCGCTGCGTGACTCCCACGGTCGAAGAAACACCATATATTTT	CASSSLRDSHGRRNTIYF
-	TRBV5-8	TRBJ2-5	-	TGTGCCAGCAGCCCCCTCCCCCCGCGAACCCAAGAGACCCAGTACTTC	CASSPLPPRTQETQYF
-	TRBV9	TRBJ1-1	TRBD1	TGTGCCAGCAGCCAGAGGACAGGGAAGACTGAAGCTTTCTTT	CASSQRTGKTEAFF
-	TRBV20-1	TRBJ2-1	-	TGCAGTGCTAGAGTGGGGGACAACTACAATGAGCAGTTCTTC	CSARVGDNYNEQFF
few	TRBV6-2/TRBV6-3	TRBJ2-7	-	TGTGCCAGCAGTTCCGGACTTACGACCGGGTACTTC	CASSSGLTTGYF
-	TRBV5-1	TRBJ2-3	-	TGCGCCAGCACAGTGTCTACTTCAGCCGATACGCAGTATTTT	CASTVSTSADTQYF
many	TRBV5-6	TRBJ2-5	-	TGTGCCAGCAGAATTGACAGGTATCCGGCGGAGACCCAGTACTTC	CASRIDRYPAETQYF
-	TRBV19	TRBJ1-1	-	TGTGCCAGTAGTATATTCTCCGGGAACACTGAAGCTTTCTTT	CASSIFSGNTEAFF
many	TRBV20-1	TRBJ1-5	-	TGCAGTGCTAGACCTGGGACATCCTATAGCAATCAGCCCCAGCATTTT	CSARPGTSYSNQPQHF
few	TRBV19	TRBJ1-5	TRBD1	TGTGCCAGTAGGGCGGGGACAGGGAATTATCAGCCCCAGCATTTT	CASRAGTGNYQPQHF
-	TRBV4-1	TRBJ2-3	-	TGCGCCAGCAGCCAAGTCGTGACCGCAGATACGCAGTATTTT	CASSQVVTADTQYF
-	TRBV6-4	TRBJ2-2	-	TGTGCCAGCAGTGACTGGGGATGGGCGAACACCGGGGAGCTGTTTTTT	CASSDWGWANTGELFF
few	TRBV6-1	TRBJ1-2	-	TGTGCCAGCAGCCACACCCTGACAGGTCCCTATGGCTACACCTTC	CASSHTLTGPYGYTF
many	TRBV7-2	TRBJ1-1	TRBD1	TGTGCCAGCAGCTCGCAGGGGGGCGCGGACACTGAAGCTTTCTTT	CASSSQGGADTEAFF
-	TRBV7-9	TRBJ2-1	-	TGTGCCAGCAGCTTATCTACAGACAACAATGAGCAGTTCTTC	CASSLSTDNNEQFF
few	TRBV18	TRBJ2-5	-	TGTGCCAGCTCACCACCGATGGAAGAGACCCAGTACTTC	CASSPPMEETQYF
many	TRBV21-1	TRBJ1-5	-	TGTGCCAGCAGCACCCCCGTGGGCAGGGAAGTCAATCAGCCCCAGCATTTT	CASSTPVGREVNQPQHF
-	TRBV6-1	TRBJ2-7	-	TGTGCCAGCAGAAGAGCGAACGAGCAGTACTTC	CASRRANEQYF
-	TRBV6-2/TRBV6-3	TRBJ2-7	TRBD2	TGTGCCAGCAGCCCATCCTTAGCGGGAACCTACGAGCAGTACTTC	CASSPSLAGTYEQYF
-	TRBV6-1	TRBJ2-3	TRBD2	TGTGCCAGCAGTGAATCGCCGGGGGGGGCCACAGATACGCAGTATTTT	CASSESPGGATDTQYF
many	TRBV20-1	TRBJ2-5	-	TGCAGTGCCCCTGGCGGGACCCAGTACTTC	CSAPGGTQYF
few	TRBV5-6	TRBJ1-4	-	TGTGCCAGCAGCTGGTACGGAGGAGAAAAACTGTTTTTT	CASSWYGGEKLFF
-	TRBV18	TRBJ1-3	-	TGTGCCAGCTCACCACTGCAGGCGGGTGGAAACACCATATATTTT	CASSPLQAGGNTIYF
many	TRBV5-1	TRBJ2-5	TRBD1	TGCGCCAGCAGCTGGTCCGGGACAGGAGGCGAGACCCAGTACTTC	CASSWSGTGGETQYF
many	TRBV7-9	TRBJ2-3	-	TGTGCCAGCAGCTCCGAGGGCCGGGGCTGGGGGGCAGATACGCAGTATTTT	CASSSEGRGWGADTQYF
few	TRBV12-3/TRBV12-4	TRBJ1-1	TRBD1	TGTGCCAGCAGGGGGGAGGGACAGAGAAACACTGAAGCTTTCTTT	CASRGEGQRNTEAFF
few	TRBV19	TRBJ2-1	-	TGTGCCAGTGCCGCTTCAGGGACATCGACCTCCTACAATGAGCAGTTCTTC	CASAASGTSTSYNEQFF
-	TRBV18	TRBJ1-5	-	TGTGCCAGCTCAATAACCGACCGTCAGCCCCAGCATTTT	CASSITDRQPQHF
-	TRBV23-1	TRBJ2-7	-	TGCGCCAGACAGGAGCAGTACTTC	CARQEQYF
many	TRBV6-5	TRBJ2-1	TRBD2	TGTGCCAGCAGTTACAGACTAGCGGGGGGGCGTAATGAGCAGTTCTTC	CASSYRLAGGRNEQFF
few	TRBV4-1	TRBJ1-5	-	TGCGCCAGCAGCCAACGTGGGGGGGATAGCAATCAGCCCCAGCATTTT	CASSQRGGDSNQPQHF
few	TRBV4-3	TRBJ2-1	-	TGCGCCAGCAGCCAGCGCGGGGGCCTTTTTAATGAGCAGTTCTTC	CASSQRGGLFNEQFF
many	TRBV6-2/TRBV6-3	TRBJ2-3	-	TGTGCCAGCAGTTGGACTGATACGCAGTATTTT	CASSWTDTQYF
-	TRBV11-2	TRBJ2-1	-	TGTGCCAGCAGCTTAGTTGGGTTCGTGGGGGGCTACAATGAGCAGTTCTTC	CASSLVGFVGGYNEQFF
-	TRBV6-1	TRBJ2-1	TRBD2	TGTGCCAGCAGTGAAGACCTAGCGGGATACAATGAGCAGTTCTTC	CASSEDLAGYNEQFF
few	TRBV6-4	TRBJ2-3	-	TGTGCCAGCAGTGACGGGGAGCGGGTCACAGATACGCAGTATTTT	CASSDGERVTDTQYF
many	TRBV7-9	TRBJ1-6	-	TGTGCCAGCAGCGAGATGGGGACCAATTCACCCCTCCACTTT	CASSEMGTNSPLHF
many	TRBV5-1	TRBJ2-2	-	TGCGCCAGCAGCTCTCGCCTAGTGGGCAACACCGGGGAGCTGTTTTTT	CASSSRLVGNTGELFF
-	TRBV18	TRBJ2-1	TRBD1	TGTGCCAGCTCACCGGGACAGACCTTTTTCAATGAGCAGTTCTTC	CASSPGQTFFNEQFF
many	TRBV2	TRBJ1-1	-	TGTGCCAGCAGTAAAAAACAGGGCGTTACTGAAGCTTTCTTT	CASSKKQGVTEAFF
many	TRBV24-1	TRBJ2-3	-	TGTGCCACCAGTGTTACCGACGGCGATACGCAGTATTTT	CATSVTDGDTQYF
many	TRBV5-1	TRBJ2-5	-	TGCGCCAGCAGCTCCTGGACCACGGAGACCCAGTACTTC	CASSSWTTETQYF
-	TRBV20-1	TRBJ2-5	-	TGCAGTGCTAGATTAAGCGGTGGTGCCCAGTACTTC	CSARLSGGAQYF